The entry that follows covers one T cell receptor (beta chain) sequence. This CDR3 comprises 14 residues. Germline V gene lookup returns CDR1 ENHRY and CDR2 SYGVKD. The V gene lost 1 base and the J gene lost 4 bases, with 10 bases spanning the gap. These data come from a study of blood T cell repertoires in COVID-19. Some clones are missing from TCRdb's copy, which holds only in-frame ones; the method was immunoSEQ multiplex PCR. This sample has 120,000 to 150,000 clones; approximately 91% occur once, and the top ten carry 2% to 2.5%. The sample taken for sequencing was peripheral blood. The TCR comes from a human donor in a cohort sampled during active COVID-19. The chain recombines TRBV10-3 with TRBJ1-2, with unresolved D. DNA for the CDR3: TGTGCCATCAGTGAGTGGGAGGTGGTCTATGGCTACACCTTC. It is translated as CAISEWEVVYGYTF.